A selection of T cell receptor beta chains follows, all from one sample in a study of blood T cell repertoires in COVID-19. The assay was immunoSEQ multiplex PCR, and TCRdb's table has in-frame clones only and misses some. The sample carries some 120,000 clones, approximately 87% recorded once. The specimen was peripheral blood. The source is a man aged 30 to 45 with acute or convalescent COVID-19. The CDR3 runs from the conserved cysteine through the conserved F or W. A D gene is named only where the DNA matches it firmly. Rows may omit the clone size; those that give it use once, few, many or a size class.

TRBJ2-7,TRBV5-8,TRBD1,once,CASSSGQIPYEQYF,TGTGCCAGCAGTTCGGGACAGATCCCCTACGAGCAGTACTTC
TRBJ2-5,TRBV6-6,TRBD1,.,CASSFGQGGTQYF,TGTGCCAGCAGTTTCGGACAGGGAGGGACCCAGTACTTC
TRBJ2-5,TRBV4-1,TRBD1,few,CASSQPPTGGETQYF,TGCGCCAGCAGCCAACCCCCGACAGGGGGGGAGACCCAGTACTTC
TRBJ1-1,TRBV7-2,.,.,CASSARRGIITEAFF,TGTGCCAGCAGCGCCCGACGGGGGATTATCACTGAAGCTTTCTTT
TRBJ2-7,TRBV3-1/TRBV3-2,TRBD2,.,CASSQAQLAGGTSYEQYF,TGTGCCAGCAGCCAAGCTCAGCTAGCGGGGGGGACATCCTACGAGCAGTACTTC
TRBJ2-3,TRBV6-5,TRBD2,few,CASSYTGGLVDTQYF,TGTGCCAGCAGTTACACGGGGGGGCTGGTAGATACGCAGTATTTT
TRBJ2-5,TRBV12-1,.,.,CASSPGLAGVKETQYF,TGTGCCAGCAGCCCCGGACTAGCGGGAGTGAAGGAGACCCAGTACTTC
TRBJ1-5,TRBV19,.,.,CASSMREQSQPQHF,TGTGCCAGTAGTATGAGGGAACAGTCCCAGCCCCAGCATTTT
TRBJ1-2,TRBV6-5,TRBD1,.,CASKTATGGLYGYTF,TGTGCCAGTAAGACCGCGACAGGGGGCCTGTATGGCTACACCTTC
TRBJ2-5,TRBV7-2,.,.,CASSLQETQYF,TGTGCCAGCAGCCTCCAAGAGACCCAGTACTTC
TRBJ1-5,TRBV6-5,.,once,CASSYGGANQPQHF,TGTGCCAGCAGTTACGGGGGGGCTAATCAGCCCCAGCATTTT
TRBJ1-5,TRBV7-2,.,.,CASSLAGQQPQHF,TGTGCCAGCAGCTTAGCTGGGCAGCAGCCCCAGCATTTT
TRBJ2-1,TRBV7-6,TRBD2,.,CASSLVTSGGNNEQFF,TGTGCCAGCAGCTTAGTAACTAGCGGGGGAAACAATGAGCAGTTCTTC
TRBJ1-2,TRBV5-1,TRBD1,.,CASSLGTGANYGYTF,TGCGCCAGCAGCTTGGGGACAGGCGCCAACTATGGCTACACCTTC
TRBJ2-1,TRBV30,TRBD2,.,CAWSARGATTEQFF,TGTGCCTGGAGTGCGCGGGGGGCAACTACTGAGCAGTTCTTC
TRBJ1-6,TRBV6-1,.,.,CASSYGQGNSPLHF,TGTGCCAGCAGTTATGGCCAGGGAAATTCACCCCTCCACTTT
TRBJ2-3,TRBV3-1/TRBV3-2,.,.,CASSQITPGGDTQYF,TGTGCCAGCAGCCAAATTACCCCAGGGGGGGATACGCAGTATTTT
TRBJ1-1,TRBV5-1,.,.,CASSPLSVNTEAFF,TGCGCCAGCAGCCCCCTTTCGGTGAACACTGAAGCTTTCTTT
TRBJ1-5,TRBV2,.,.,CASSEVRDQPQHF,TGTGCCAGCAGTGAAGTTCGGGATCAGCCCCAGCATTTT